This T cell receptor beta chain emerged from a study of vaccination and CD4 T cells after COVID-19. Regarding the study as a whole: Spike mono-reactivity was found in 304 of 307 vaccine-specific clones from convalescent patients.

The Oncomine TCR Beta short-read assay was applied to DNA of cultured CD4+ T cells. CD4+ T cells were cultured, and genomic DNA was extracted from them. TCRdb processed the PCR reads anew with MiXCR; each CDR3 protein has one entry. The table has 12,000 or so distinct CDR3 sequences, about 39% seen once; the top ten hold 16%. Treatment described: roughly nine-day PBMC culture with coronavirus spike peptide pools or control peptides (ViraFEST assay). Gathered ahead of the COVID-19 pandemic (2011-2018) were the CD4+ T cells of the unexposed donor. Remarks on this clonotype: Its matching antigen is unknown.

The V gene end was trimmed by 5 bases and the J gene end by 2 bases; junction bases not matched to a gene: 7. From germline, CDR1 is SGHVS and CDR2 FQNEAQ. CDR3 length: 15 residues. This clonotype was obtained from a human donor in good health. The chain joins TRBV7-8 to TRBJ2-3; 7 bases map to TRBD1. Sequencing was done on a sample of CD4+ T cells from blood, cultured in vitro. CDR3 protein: CASSPRDSTTDTQYF. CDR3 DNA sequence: TGTGCCAGCAGCCCCCGGGACAGCACCACAGATACGCAGTATTTT.